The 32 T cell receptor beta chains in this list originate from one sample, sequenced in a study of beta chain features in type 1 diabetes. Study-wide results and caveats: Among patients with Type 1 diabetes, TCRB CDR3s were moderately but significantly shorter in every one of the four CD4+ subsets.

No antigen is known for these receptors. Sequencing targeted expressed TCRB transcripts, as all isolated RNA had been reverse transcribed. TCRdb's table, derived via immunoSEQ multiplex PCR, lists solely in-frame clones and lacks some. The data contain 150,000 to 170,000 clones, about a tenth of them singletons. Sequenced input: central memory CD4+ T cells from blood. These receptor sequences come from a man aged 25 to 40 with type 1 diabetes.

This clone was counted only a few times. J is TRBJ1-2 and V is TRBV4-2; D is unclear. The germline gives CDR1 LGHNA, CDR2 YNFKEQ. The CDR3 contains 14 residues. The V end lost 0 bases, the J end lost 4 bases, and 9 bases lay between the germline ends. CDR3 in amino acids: CASSQDVLGYGYTF. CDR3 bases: TGTGCCAGCAGCCAAGACGTCCTAGGCTATGGCTACACCTTC.

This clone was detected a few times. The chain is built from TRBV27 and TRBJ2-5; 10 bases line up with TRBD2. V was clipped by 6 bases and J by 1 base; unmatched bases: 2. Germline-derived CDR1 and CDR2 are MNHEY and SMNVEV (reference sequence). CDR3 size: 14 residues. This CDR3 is CASSRTSGQETQYF. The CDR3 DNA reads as TGTGCCAGCAGCCGGACTAGCGGCCAAGAGACCCAGTACTTC.

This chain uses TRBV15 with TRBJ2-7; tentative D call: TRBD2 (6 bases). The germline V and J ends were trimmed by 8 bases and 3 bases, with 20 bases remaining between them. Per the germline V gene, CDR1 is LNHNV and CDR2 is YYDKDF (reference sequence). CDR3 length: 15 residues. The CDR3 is CATAPGGRDDYEQYF. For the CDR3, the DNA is TGTGCCACCGCCCCAGGAGGGCGGGATGACTACGAGCAGTACTTC.

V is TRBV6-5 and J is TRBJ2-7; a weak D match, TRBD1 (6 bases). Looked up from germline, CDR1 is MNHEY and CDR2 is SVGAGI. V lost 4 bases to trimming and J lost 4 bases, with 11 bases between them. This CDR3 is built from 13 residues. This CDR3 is CASSSRQEYEQYF. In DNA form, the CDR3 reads TGTGCCAGCAGTTCTCGACAGGAGTACGAGCAGTACTTC.

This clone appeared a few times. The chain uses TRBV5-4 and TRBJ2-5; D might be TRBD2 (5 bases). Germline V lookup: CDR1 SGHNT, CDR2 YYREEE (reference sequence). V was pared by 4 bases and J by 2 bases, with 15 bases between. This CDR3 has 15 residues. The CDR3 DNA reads TGTGCCAGCAGCCCTACTAGTAATCCGCAAGAGACCCAGTACTTC. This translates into CASSPTSNPQETQYF. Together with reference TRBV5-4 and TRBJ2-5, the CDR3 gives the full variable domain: ETGVTQSPTHLIKTRGQQVTLRCSSQSGHNTVSWYQQALGQGPQFIFQYYREEENGRGNFPPRFSGLQFPNYSSELNVNALELDDSALYLCASSPTSNPQETQYFGPGTRLLVL.

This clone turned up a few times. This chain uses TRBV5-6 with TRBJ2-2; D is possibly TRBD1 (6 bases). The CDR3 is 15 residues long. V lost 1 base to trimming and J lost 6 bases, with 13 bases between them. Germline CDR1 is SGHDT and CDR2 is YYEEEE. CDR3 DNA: TGTGCCAGCAGCTTGATGTGGAAGGGGGCCGGGGAGCTGTTTTTT. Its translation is CASSLMWKGAGELFF.

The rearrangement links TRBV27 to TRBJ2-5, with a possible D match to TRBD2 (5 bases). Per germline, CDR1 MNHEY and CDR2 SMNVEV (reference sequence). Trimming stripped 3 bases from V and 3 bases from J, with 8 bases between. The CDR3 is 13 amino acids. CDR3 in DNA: TGTGCCAGCAGTTTGAACGGGAAAGAGACCCAGTACTTC. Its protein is CASSLNGKETQYF.

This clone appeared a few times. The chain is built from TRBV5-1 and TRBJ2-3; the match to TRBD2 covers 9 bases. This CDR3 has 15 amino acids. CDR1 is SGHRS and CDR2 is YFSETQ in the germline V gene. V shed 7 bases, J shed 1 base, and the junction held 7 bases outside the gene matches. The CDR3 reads CASGIAGVGTDTQYF. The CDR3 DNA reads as TGCGCCAGCGGAATAGCGGGAGTTGGCACAGATACGCAGTATTTT.

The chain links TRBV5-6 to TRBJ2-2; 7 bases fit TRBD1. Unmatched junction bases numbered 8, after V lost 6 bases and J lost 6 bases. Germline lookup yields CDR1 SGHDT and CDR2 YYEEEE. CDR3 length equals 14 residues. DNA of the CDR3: TGTGCCAGCAAGGGGGCCATCTACGCCGGGGAGCTGTTTTTT. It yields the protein CASKGAIYAGELFF.

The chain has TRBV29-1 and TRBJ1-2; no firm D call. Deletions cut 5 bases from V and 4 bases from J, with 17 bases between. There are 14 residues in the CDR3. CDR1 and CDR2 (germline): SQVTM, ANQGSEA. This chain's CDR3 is CSVTLLSATYGYTF. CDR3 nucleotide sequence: TGCAGCGTTACTTTACTATCGGCCACCTATGGCTACACCTTC.

CDR3 DNA: TGCGCCAGCAGCTCACAGGTTACAGACGGCTACACCTTC. Amino acids: CASSSQVTDGYTF. V is TRBV5-1 and J is TRBJ1-2; TRBD1 might be the D (5 bases). The ends were cut back, 3 bases at V and 8 bases at J, with 14 bases in the middle. CDR1 and CDR2 (germline): SGHRS, YFSETQ. This CDR3 has 13 residues.

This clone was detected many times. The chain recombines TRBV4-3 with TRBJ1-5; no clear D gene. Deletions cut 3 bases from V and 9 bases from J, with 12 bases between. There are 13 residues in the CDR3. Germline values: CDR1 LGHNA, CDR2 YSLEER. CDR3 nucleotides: TGCGCCAGCAGCCAGACCTTGGAGCGGCCCCAGCATTTT. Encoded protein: CASSQTLERPQHF.

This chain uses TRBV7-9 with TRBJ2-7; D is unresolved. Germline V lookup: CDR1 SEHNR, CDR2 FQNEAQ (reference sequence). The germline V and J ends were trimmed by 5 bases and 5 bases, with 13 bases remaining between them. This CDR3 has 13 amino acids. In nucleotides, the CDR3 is TGTGCCAGCAGCCGTGAACGGGTGAACGAGCAGTACTTC. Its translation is CASSRERVNEQYF.

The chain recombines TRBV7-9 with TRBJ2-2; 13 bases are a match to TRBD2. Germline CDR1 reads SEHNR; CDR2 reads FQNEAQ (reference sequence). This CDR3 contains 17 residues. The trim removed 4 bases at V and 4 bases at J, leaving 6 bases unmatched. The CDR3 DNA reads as TGTGCCAGCAGCTCACTAGCGGGAGGGCGGGGCACCGGGGAGCTGTTTTTT. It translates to CASSSLAGGRGTGELFF. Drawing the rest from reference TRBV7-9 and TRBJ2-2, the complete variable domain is DTGVSQNPRHKITKRGQNVTFRCDPISEHNRLYWYRQTLGQGPEFLTYFQNEAQLEKSRLLSDRFSAERPKGSFSTLEIQRTEQGDSAMYLCASSSLAGGRGTGELFFGEGSRLTVL.

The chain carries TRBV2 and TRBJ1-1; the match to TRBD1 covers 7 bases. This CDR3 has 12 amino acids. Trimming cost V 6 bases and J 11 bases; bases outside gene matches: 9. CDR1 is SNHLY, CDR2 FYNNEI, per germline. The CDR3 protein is CASRQTGDGAFF. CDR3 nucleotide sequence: TGTGCCAGCAGGCAAACAGGGGATGGGGCTTTCTTT.

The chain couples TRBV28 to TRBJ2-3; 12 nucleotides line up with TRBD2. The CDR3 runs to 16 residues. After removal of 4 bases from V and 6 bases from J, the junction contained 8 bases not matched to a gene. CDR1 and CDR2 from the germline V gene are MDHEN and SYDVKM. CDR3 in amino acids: CASSSTSGSVGDTQYF. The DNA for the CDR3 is TGTGCCAGCAGTTCGACTAGCGGGAGCGTTGGGGATACGCAGTATTTT.

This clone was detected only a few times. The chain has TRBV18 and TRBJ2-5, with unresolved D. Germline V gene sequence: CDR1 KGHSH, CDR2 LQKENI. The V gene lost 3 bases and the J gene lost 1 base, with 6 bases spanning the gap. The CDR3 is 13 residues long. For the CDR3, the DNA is TGTGCCAGCTCACCTCGGGTCCAAGAGACCCAGTACTTC. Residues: CASSPRVQETQYF.

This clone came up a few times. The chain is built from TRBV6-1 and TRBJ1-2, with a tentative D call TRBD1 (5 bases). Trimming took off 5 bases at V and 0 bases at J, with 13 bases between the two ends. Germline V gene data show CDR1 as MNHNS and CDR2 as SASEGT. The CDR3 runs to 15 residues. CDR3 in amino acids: CASSRQQASNYGYTF. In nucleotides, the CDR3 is TGTGCCAGCAGTAGACAACAGGCGTCTAACTATGGCTACACCTTC.

In DNA form, the CDR3 reads TGTGCCAGCAGACACCGGGACAGGGGGTATCAGCCCCAGCATTTT. Its translation is CASRHRDRGYQPQHF. This chain connects TRBV6-6 to TRBJ1-5, with 11 nucleotides matching TRBD1. Trimming cost V 6 bases and J 5 bases; bases outside gene matches: 6. The CDR3 loop spans 15 amino acids. Germline CDR1 is MNHNY and CDR2 is SVGAGI (reference sequence).

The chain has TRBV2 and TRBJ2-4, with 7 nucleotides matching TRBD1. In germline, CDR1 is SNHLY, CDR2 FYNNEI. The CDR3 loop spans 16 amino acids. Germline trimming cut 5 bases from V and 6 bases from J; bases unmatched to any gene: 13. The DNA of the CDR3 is TGTGCCAGCAGTCGGGAAACAGGGGATGTCGGAAACATTCAGTACTTC. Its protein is CASSRETGDVGNIQYF.

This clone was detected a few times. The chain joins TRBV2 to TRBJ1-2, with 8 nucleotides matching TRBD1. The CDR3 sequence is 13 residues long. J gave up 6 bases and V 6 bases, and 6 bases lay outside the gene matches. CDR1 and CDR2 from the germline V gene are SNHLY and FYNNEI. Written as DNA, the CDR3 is TGTGCCAGCAGAGCCGGACAGGGCAATGGCTACACCTTC. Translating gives CASRAGQGNGYTF.

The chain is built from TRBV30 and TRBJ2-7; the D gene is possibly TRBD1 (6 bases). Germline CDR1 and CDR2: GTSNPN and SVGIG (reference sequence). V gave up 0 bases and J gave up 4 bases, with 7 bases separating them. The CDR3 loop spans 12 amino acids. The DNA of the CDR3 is TGTGCCTGGAGTGTCAGGGGATACGAGCAGTACTTC. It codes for CAWSVRGYEQYF. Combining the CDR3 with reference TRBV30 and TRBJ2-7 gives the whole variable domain SQTIHQWPATLVQPVGSPLSLECTVEGTSNPNLYWYRQAAGRGLQLLFYSVGIGQISSEVPQNLSASRPQDRQFILSSKKLLLSDSGFYLCAWSVRGYEQYFGPGTRLTVT.

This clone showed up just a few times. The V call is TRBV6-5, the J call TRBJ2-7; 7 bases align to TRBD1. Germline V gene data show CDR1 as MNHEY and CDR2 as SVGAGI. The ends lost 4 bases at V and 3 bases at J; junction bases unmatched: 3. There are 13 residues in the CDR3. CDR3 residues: CASSSGTDYEQYF. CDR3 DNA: TGTGCCAGCAGTTCGGGGACAGACTACGAGCAGTACTTC.

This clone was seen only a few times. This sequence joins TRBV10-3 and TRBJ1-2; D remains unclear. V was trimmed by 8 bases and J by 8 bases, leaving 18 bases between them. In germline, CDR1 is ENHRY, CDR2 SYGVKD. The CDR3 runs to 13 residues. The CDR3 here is CAIQDSLVEGYTF. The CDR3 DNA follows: TGTGCCATCCAGGACTCGTTGGTGGAGGGCTACACCTTC.

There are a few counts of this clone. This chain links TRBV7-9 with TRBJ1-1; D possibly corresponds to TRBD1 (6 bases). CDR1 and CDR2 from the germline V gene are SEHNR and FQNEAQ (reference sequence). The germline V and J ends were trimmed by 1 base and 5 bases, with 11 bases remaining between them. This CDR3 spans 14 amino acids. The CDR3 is CASSLVQGMTEAFF. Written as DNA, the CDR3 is TGTGCCAGCAGCTTAGTACAGGGTATGACTGAAGCTTTCTTT.

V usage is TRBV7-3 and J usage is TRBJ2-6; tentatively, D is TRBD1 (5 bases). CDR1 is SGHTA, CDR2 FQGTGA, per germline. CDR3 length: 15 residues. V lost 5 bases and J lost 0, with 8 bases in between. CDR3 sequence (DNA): TGTGCCAGCAGCCCCAGGGTCTCTGGGGCCAACGTCCTGACTTTC. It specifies CASSPRVSGANVLTF.

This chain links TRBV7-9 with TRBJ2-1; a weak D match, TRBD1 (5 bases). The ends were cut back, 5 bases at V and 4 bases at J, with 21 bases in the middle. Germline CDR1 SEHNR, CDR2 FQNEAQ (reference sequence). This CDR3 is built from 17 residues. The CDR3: CASSLRGARNTYNEQFF. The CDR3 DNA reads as TGTGCCAGCAGCCTCCGTGGGGCACGTAACACATACAATGAGCAGTTCTTC. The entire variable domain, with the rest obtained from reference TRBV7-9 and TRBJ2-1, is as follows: DTGVSQNPRHKITKRGQNVTFRCDPISEHNRLYWYRQTLGQGPEFLTYFQNEAQLEKSRLLSDRFSAERPKGSFSTLEIQRTEQGDSAMYLCASSLRGARNTYNEQFFGPGTRLTVL.

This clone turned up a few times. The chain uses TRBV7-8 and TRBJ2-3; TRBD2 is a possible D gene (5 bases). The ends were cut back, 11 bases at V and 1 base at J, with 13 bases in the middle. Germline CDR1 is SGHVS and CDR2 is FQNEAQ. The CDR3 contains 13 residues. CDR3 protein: CAVRAGRTDTQYF. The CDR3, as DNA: TGTGCCGTTAGGGCGGGCCGCACAGATACGCAGTATTTT.

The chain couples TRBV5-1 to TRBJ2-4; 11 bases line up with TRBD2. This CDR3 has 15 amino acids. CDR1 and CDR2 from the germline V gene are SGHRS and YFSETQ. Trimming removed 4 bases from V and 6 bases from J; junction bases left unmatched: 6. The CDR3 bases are TGCGCCAGCAGCCTGGGACTAGCGGTGGCAAACATTCAGTACTTC. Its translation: CASSLGLAVANIQYF.

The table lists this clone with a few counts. The CDR3 protein is CASSFEGQGAEQFF. DNA of the CDR3: TGTGCCAGCAGCTTTGAGGGACAGGGGGCTGAGCAGTTCTTC. The rearrangement joins TRBV7-8 to TRBJ2-1, with 12 bases that match TRBD1. The CDR3 covers 14 residues. CDR1 is SGHVS, CDR2 FQNEAQ, per germline. J was trimmed by 9 bases and V by 3 bases; bases with no gene match: 3. Using reference TRBV7-8 and TRBJ2-1 for the parts outside the CDR3, the full variable domain is GAGVSQSPRYKVAKRGQDVALRCDPISGHVSLFWYQQALGQGPEFLTYFQNEAQLDKSGLPSDRFFAERPEGSVSTLKIQRTQQEDSAVYLCASSFEGQGAEQFFGPGTRLTVL.

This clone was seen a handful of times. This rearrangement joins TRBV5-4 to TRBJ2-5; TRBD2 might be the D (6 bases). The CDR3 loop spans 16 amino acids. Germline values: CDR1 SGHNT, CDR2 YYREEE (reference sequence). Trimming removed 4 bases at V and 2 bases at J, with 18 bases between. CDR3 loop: CASSPLGGDLQETQYF. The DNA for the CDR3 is TGTGCCAGCAGCCCGCTGGGGGGTGACCTTCAAGAGACCCAGTACTTC.

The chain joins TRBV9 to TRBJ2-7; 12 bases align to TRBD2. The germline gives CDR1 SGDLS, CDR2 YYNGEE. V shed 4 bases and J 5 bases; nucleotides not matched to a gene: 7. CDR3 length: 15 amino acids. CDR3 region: CASSLTSGRYHEQYF. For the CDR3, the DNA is TGTGCCAGCAGCCTTACTAGCGGGAGGTACCACGAGCAGTACTTC.